This is a list of T cell receptor beta chains from one sample in a study of blood T cells in healthy people across ages. TCRdb independently ran MiXCR on the 5' RACE reads; one entry per CDR3 protein. The data show 700,000 or so distinct CDR3 sequences, with roughly 41% seen just once and 30% held by the top ten. The source material was blood. These receptors all come from a man at least 80 years old in good health. Both conserved end residues are part of each CDR3. A D gene is named only where the DNA matches it firmly. Not every row has a clone size; where given, it reads once, few, many or a size class.

15 TRBD1 TRBJ2-2 TRBV6-2/TRBV6-3 few TGTGCCAGCATCCTGGACAGGCGGAACACCGGGGAGCTGTTTTTT CASILDRRNTGELFF
16 TRBD2 TRBJ2-2 TRBV7-2 . TGTGCCAGCAGCTTAGTGATTGGCGGGAGCACCGGGGAGCTGTTTTTT CASSLVIGGSTGELFF
15 . TRBJ2-6 TRBV20-1 few TGCAGTGCTCCGGCTGGATTCTCTGGGGCCAACGTCCTGACTTTC CSAPAGFSGANVLTF
16 TRBD2 TRBJ2-3 TRBV20-1 . TGCAGTACTAGAGATCTGACTAGCGGAACCACAGATACGCAGTATTTT CSTRDLTSGTTDTQYF
15 TRBD1 TRBJ2-1 TRBV20-1 . TGCAGTGCTGAGGACAGGGGAGGGTCCTACAATGAGCAGTTCTTC CSAEDRGGSYNEQFF
13 . TRBJ1-1 TRBV10-3 . TGTGCCATCAGTGAGGTTCAGGAAGGCGAAGCTTTCTTT CAISEVQEGEAFF
13 . TRBJ2-7 TRBV7-9 few TGTGCCAGCAGCTCGCGACAGCCCTACGAGCAGTACTTC CASSSRQPYEQYF
18 TRBD2 TRBJ2-1 TRBV7-2 many TGTGCCAGCAGCTTACTCTCGACTAGCGGGAGGGAACGCAATGAGCAGTTCTTC CASSLLSTSGRERNEQFF
13 TRBD1 TRBJ2-7 TRBV20-1 few TGCAGTGCCTCGACAGGGGGAACCTACGAGCAGTACTTC CSASTGGTYEQYF
15 TRBD1 TRBJ2-2 TRBV4-1 . TGCGCCAGCAGCCTCCAAACACAGGGGTCCGGGGAGCTGTTTTTT CASSLQTQGSGELFF
15 TRBD2 TRBJ2-5 TRBV7-2 . TGTGCCAGCAGCCCCGGGGGACTAGCTGACAATGAGCAGTACTTC CASSPGGLADNEQYF
15 . TRBJ1-2 TRBV3-1 few TGTGCCAGCAGCCCAGAGGGGGGGTCCTACTATGGCTACACCTTC CASSPEGGSYYGYTF
14 . TRBJ2-1 TRBV27 . TGTGCCAGCAGTCTCGGGCCTCGCTACAATGAGCAGTTCTTC CASSLGPRYNEQFF
20 TRBD2 TRBJ2-1 TRBV2 . TGTGCCAGCAGGGCAGTTCGGGGACTAGCGGGAGTTACCTCCTACAATGAGCAGTTCTTC CASRAVRGLAGVTSYNEQFF
14 . TRBJ1-4 TRBV7-2 . TGTGCCAGCAGCGTAGAGGGGACTAATGAAAAACTGTTTTTT CASSVEGTNEKLFF
13 . TRBJ2-7 TRBV7-8 . TGTGCCAGCAGCCGCCCCTCCTCCTACGAGCAGTACTTC CASSRPSSYEQYF
15 TRBD1 TRBJ2-7 TRBV6-2/TRBV6-3 few TGTGCCAGCAGAAGGACAGGGGGAGCGGCCTCCGAGCAGTACTTC CASRRTGGAASEQYF
14 . TRBJ2-7 TRBV12-3/TRBV12-4 . TGTGCCAGCAGTTTAGTAGGTAGGGAAAACGAGCAGTACTTC CASSLVGRENEQYF
15 . TRBJ1-5 TRBV14 many TGTGCCAGCAGCCAAGGAGGAGGGTACAATCAGCCCCAGCATTTT CASSQGGGYNQPQHF
14 . TRBJ1-4 TRBV4-3 . TGCGCCGGCAGCCAAGACACAGTGAATGAAAAACTGTTTTTT CAGSQDTVNEKLFF
17 . TRBJ2-3 TRBV6-2/TRBV6-3 . TGTGCCGGCAGTTACTCGGCAGGACCGAGCAGGACAGATACGCAGTATTTT CAGSYSAGPSRTDTQYF
13 . TRBJ2-7 TRBV6-2/TRBV6-3 few TGTGCCAGCAGTATCCCGACGGGCTACGAGCAGTACTTC CASSIPTGYEQYF
18 TRBD1 TRBJ2-5 TRBV20-1 . TGCAGTGCTAGAGATTGGTCCCTCCTGACAGGGGGCTCGGAGACCCAGTACTTC CSARDWSLLTGGSETQYF
13 . TRBJ2-3 TRBV5-1 . TGCGCCAGCAGCTTAGACATCCTCGATACGCAGTATTTT CASSLDILDTQYF
13 . TRBJ1-5 TRBV27 . TGTGCCAGCAGGCCTACAACAAATCAGCCCCAGCATTTT CASRPTTNQPQHF
13 . TRBJ1-5 TRBV20-1 few TGCAGTGCTAGACAGGGTGGCAATCAGCCCCAGCATTTT CSARQGGNQPQHF
13 . TRBJ1-1 TRBV6-1 . TGTGCCAGCAGTGCCACAGGGTTGGCTGGGGCTTTCTTT CASSATGLAGAFF
15 . TRBJ1-1 TRBV7-2 . TGTGCCAGCAGCGCGGGCGGCAGACTGAACACTGAAGCTTTCTTT CASSAGGRLNTEAFF
16 TRBD1 TRBJ2-7 TRBV12-5 . TGTGCTAGTGGCTCCCGGACAGGGTTTGCCTACAATGAGCAGTACTTC CASGSRTGFAYNEQYF
18 TRBD2 TRBJ2-5 TRBV4-1 . TGCGCCAGCAGCCGAGATCTTTCCCGGGGGGGGTTACAAGAGACCCAGTACTTC CASSRDLSRGGLQETQYF
16 TRBD2 TRBJ2-7 TRBV6-5 few TGTGCCAGCAGGGGGACTAGCGGAGGGAGCTCCTACGAGCAGTACTTC CASRGTSGGSSYEQYF
15 . TRBJ2-7 TRBV27 . TGTGCCAGCAGCTGGCGCAGGGAGGCCCCCTACGAGCAGTACTTC CASSWRREAPYEQYF
16 TRBD2 TRBJ2-1 TRBV12-3/TRBV12-4 few TGTGCCAGCAGCAGGATACGCGGGGGGGACTACAATGAGCAGTTCTTC CASSRIRGGDYNEQFF
12 . TRBJ1-1 TRBV12-3/TRBV12-4 once TGTGCCAGCAGAGCAGGGATTACTGAAGCTTTCTTT CASRAGITEAFF
10 . TRBJ1-2 TRBV2 . TGTGCCAGTAGCAGGGATGGCTACACCTTC CASSRDGYTF
16 TRBD2 TRBJ2-4 TRBV6-6 . TGTGCCAGCAGCCCCGGGGGGAGCGGGTCCAAAAACATTCAGTACTTC CASSPGGSGSKNIQYF
13 . TRBJ2-4 TRBV5-1 few TGCGCCAGCAGCTTGCCGGTTCAAAACATTCAGTACTTC CASSLPVQNIQYF
14 . TRBJ2-7 TRBV20-1 few TGCAGTGCTAACACTCGGGCCCTACGATTCGAGCAGTACTTC CSANTRALRFEQYF
16 TRBD2 TRBJ2-3 TRBV7-2 few TGTGCCAGCAGCCCGAGACCGGGGGGGTCGTCAGATACGCAGTATTTT CASSPRPGGSSDTQYF
15 TRBD2 TRBJ2-7 TRBV10-3 few TGTGCCCCGGCCGGTCGAGCGGGGGTTTCCTACGAGCAGTACTTC CAPAGRAGVSYEQYF
13 . TRBJ2-1 TRBV4-3 few TGCGCCAGCAGCCAAGTGGGGACCCTAAAGCAGTTCTTC CASSQVGTLKQFF
13 . TRBJ2-5 TRBV15 many TGTGCCACCAGCAGAGATCGGGGAGAGACCCAGTACTTC CATSRDRGETQYF
11 . TRBJ2-1 TRBV6-5 . TGTGCCAGCAGTAAAGGACGAGCGACGTTCTTC CASSKGRATFF
15 TRBD2 TRBJ2-2 TRBV2 . TGTGCCAGCAGGGACACTAGCGGCGGGACTGGGGAGCTGTTTTTT CASRDTSGGTGELFF
14 . TRBJ2-7 TRBV18 . TGTGCCAGCTCGACAAACGGACAGCTTTACGAGCAGTACTTC CASSTNGQLYEQYF
17 . TRBJ1-4 TRBV4-3 . TGCGCCAGCAGCCAACTGACAGGCGATGCAACTAATGAAAAACTGTTTTTT CASSQLTGDATNEKLFF
15 . TRBJ1-2 TRBV5-5 . TGTGCCAGCAGCTTGGGTTTGACCGCTAACTATGGCTACACCTTC CASSLGLTANYGYTF